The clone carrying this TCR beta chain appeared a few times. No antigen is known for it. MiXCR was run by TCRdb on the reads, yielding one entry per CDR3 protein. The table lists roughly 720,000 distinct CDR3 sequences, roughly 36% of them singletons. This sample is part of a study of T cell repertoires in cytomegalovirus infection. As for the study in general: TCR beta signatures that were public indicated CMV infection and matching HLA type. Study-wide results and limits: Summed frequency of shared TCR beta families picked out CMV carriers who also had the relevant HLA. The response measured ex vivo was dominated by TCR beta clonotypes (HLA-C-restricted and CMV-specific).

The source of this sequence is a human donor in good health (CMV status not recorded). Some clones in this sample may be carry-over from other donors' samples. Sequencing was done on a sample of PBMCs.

This CDR3 is CASSFPRSTDTQYF. The CDR3, as DNA: TGTGCCAGCAGCTTCCCTAGAAGCACAGATACGCAGTATTTT. The J gene is TRBJ2-3, the V gene TRBV7-8, with unresolved D. V gave up 3 bases and J gave up 0 bases, with 7 bases separating them. Per the germline V gene, CDR1 is SGHVS and CDR2 is FQNEAQ. The CDR3 is 14 amino acids.